This T cell receptor beta chain originates from a study of blood T cells in healthy people across ages. Donors gave roughly 10 milliliters of peripheral blood apiece. Trimming removed 0 bases from V and 6 bases from J; junction bases left unmatched: 8. CDR1 and CDR2 from the germline V gene are SGHRS and YFSETQ. The CDR3 is 16 residues long. Through a sample-barcoded 5' primer and a J-beta primer mix, a second PCR was run for about 6 to 12 cycles. Each CDR3 protein gets one entry after TCRdb re-called the 5' RACE reads with MiXCR. The table shows 500,000 to 600,000 distinct CDR3 sequences, with 27% occurring only once. This clonotype was picked up a small number of times.

The J gene is TRBJ2-1, the V gene TRBV5-1, with TRBD2 matching 8 bases. The sample taken for sequencing was blood. The source of this sequence is a woman in her 70s in good health. CDR3 amino acids: CASSLGVSGAGNEQFF. The CDR3 bases are TGCGCCAGCAGCTTGGGAGTTAGCGGGGCGGGCAATGAGCAGTTCTTC.